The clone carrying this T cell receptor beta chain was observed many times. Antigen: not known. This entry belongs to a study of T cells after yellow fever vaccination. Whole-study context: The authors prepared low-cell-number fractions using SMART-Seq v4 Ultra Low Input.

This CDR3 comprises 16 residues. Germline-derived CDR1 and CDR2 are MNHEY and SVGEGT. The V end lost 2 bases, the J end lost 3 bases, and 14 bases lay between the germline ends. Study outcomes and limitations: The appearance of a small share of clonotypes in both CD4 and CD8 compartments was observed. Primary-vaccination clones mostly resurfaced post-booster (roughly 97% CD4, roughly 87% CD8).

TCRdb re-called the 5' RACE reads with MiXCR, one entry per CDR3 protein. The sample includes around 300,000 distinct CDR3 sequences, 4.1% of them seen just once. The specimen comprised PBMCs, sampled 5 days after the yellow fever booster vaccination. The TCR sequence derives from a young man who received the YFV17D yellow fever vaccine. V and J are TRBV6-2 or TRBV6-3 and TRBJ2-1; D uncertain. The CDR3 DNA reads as TGTGCCAGCAGTTACCTTTCGGCCCGCTACTACAATGAGCAGTTCTTC. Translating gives CASSYLSARYYNEQFF.